The T cell receptor (beta chain) under discussion was sequenced for a study of control samples from healthy donors and cancer patients. The CDR3 consists of 20 residues. With 1 base clipped from V and 0 bases from J, the junction kept 11 bases outside the gene matches. Germline CDR1 reads MDHEN; CDR2 reads SYDVKM. The data were produced by immunoSEQ multiplex PCR, yet TCRdb's version contains in-frame clones alone and is incomplete. The top ten clones hold about 2.4% of a sample with some 57,000 clones, 85% to 95% of them seen once. Sequenced input: blood. The chain couples TRBV28 to TRBJ2-6; TRBD1 agrees at 8 bases. The source is a man younger than 45 in good health. The CDR3 region has the DNA TGTGCCAGCAGTTTATTTGGGACAGGACTACCTGTCTCTGGGGCCAACGTCCTGACTTTC. Its translation: CASSLFGTGLPVSGANVLTF.